A selection of T cell receptor beta chains follows, all from one sample in a study of T cell changes during pregnancy in multiple sclerosis. Sequencing was performed with immunoSEQ multiplex PCR; in TCRdb, only in-frame clones are kept and a portion is missing. The sample holds some 38,000 clones, around nine tenths seen once. Sequenced material: CD8+ T cells from peripheral blood mononuclear cells, taken in the third trimester of pregnancy. The receptors originated from a female donor with multiple sclerosis, enrolled in a pregnancy study. Both conserved end residues are part of each CDR3. D genes are given only for firm matches. Clone size is given for some rows only: seen once, a few or many times, or a class if the clone is expanded.

abundance,d_gene,v_gene,j_gene,CDR3aa,CDR3nt
NA,NA,TRBV2,TRBJ2-1,CASREGPYNEQFF,TGTGCCAGCAGGGAAGGGCCTTACAATGAGCAGTTCTTC
NA,NA,TRBV27,TRBJ1-6,CASTGSSYNSPLHF,TGTGCCAGCACTGGGAGCTCCTATAATTCACCCCTCCACTTT
few,TRBD1,TRBV7-9,TRBJ1-1,CASSYRGNTEAFF,TGTGCCAGCAGCTACAGGGGGAACACTGAAGCTTTCTTT
NA,NA,TRBV4-2,TRBJ2-7,CASSQVQGQSYEQYF,TGTGCCAGCAGCCAAGTACAGGGTCAGTCCTACGAGCAGTACTTC
NA,NA,TRBV11-2,TRBJ2-7,CASSSGHYEQYF,TGTGCCAGCAGCTCAGGTCATTACGAGCAGTACTTC
NA,NA,TRBV19,TRBJ1-5,CASREYGNQPQHF,TGTGCCAGTAGGGAGTACGGCAATCAGCCCCAGCATTTT
NA,TRBD2,TRBV19,TRBJ2-7,CASSIGGEGYEQYF,TGTGCCAGTAGTATCGGCGGGGAGGGCTACGAGCAGTACTTC
once,NA,TRBV15,TRBJ2-7,CATSREMGYLGEAYEQYF,TGTGCCACCAGCAGAGAAATGGGATACCTGGGGGAGGCCTACGAGCAGTACTTC
NA,TRBD2,TRBV30,TRBJ2-3,CAWMVAGGPTQYF,TGTGCCTGGATGGTAGCGGGGGGTCCCACGCAGTATTTT
NA,NA,TRBV7-9,TRBJ1-2,CASSLDGDGGGSYGYTF,TGTGCCAGCAGCCTGGATGGGGATGGGGGCGGGAGCTATGGCTACACCTTC
NA,TRBD1,TRBV2,TRBJ1-1,CASSEGRGRDTEAFF,TGTGCCAGCAGTGAAGGGAGGGGGCGGGACACTGAAGCTTTCTTT
NA,TRBD1,TRBV19,TRBJ1-5,CASSIPDRVTQPQHF,TGTGCCAGTAGTATCCCCGACAGGGTAACTCAGCCCCAGCATTTT
NA,NA,TRBV6-1,TRBJ1-1,CASSARQALFEGDTEAFF,TGTGCCAGCAGTGCTAGACAGGCCCTCTTCGAGGGGGACACTGAAGCTTTCTTT
NA,NA,TRBV15,TRBJ1-1,CATSGLGQIDTEAFF,TGTGCCACCAGCGGACTGGGACAAATTGACACTGAAGCTTTCTTT
NA,TRBD1,TRBV5-1,TRBJ1-1,CASSLANRGGNTEAFF,TGCGCCAGCAGCTTGGCTAACAGGGGAGGAAACACTGAAGCTTTCTTT
NA,TRBD2,TRBV5-8,TRBJ2-1,CASSPRAGGRNEQFF,TGTGCCAGCAGCCCCAGGGCGGGGGGACGGAATGAGCAGTTCTTC
NA,NA,TRBV27,TRBJ2-7,CASGLRDTFYEQYF,TGTGCCAGCGGCCTCCGGGACACCTTCTACGAGCAGTACTTC
NA,TRBD1,TRBV4-1,TRBJ1-2,CASSLGRGQLYHGYTF,TGCGCCAGCAGCCTCGGTAGGGGACAGTTGTACCATGGCTACACCTTC
NA,TRBD2,TRBV10-3,TRBJ2-3,CATGSSGVVDTQYF,TGTGCCACGGGCTCTAGCGGGGTGGTGGATACGCAGTATTTT
NA,NA,TRBV6-6,TRBJ1-1,CASSYGATEAFF,TGTGCCAGCAGTTATGGGGCGACTGAAGCTTTCTTT
once,NA,TRBV6-5,TRBJ2-7,CASSQDSYYEQYF,TGTGCCAGCAGTCAAGACAGTTACTACGAGCAGTACTTC
few,TRBD2,TRBV5-4,TRBJ2-1,CATINGLAGGRAYNEQFF,TGTGCCACGATTAACGGACTAGCGGGGGGACGGGCCTACAATGAGCAGTTCTTC
NA,NA,TRBV28,TRBJ2-3,CASSPTGDTDTQYF,TGTGCCAGCAGTCCGACAGGAGACACAGATACGCAGTATTTT
once,TRBD2,TRBV7-8,TRBJ2-3,CASSMTSGDTDTQYF,TGTGCCAGCAGCATGACTAGCGGGGACACAGATACGCAGTATTTT
NA,NA,TRBV19,TRBJ1-2,CASSTGAYYGYTF,TGTGCCAGTAGTACAGGGGCATATTATGGCTACACCTTC
NA,TRBD2,TRBV7-2,TRBJ2-1,CASSRRLAGWGNEQFF,TGTGCCAGCAGCCGTCGTCTAGCGGGGTGGGGAAATGAGCAGTTCTTC
NA,NA,TRBV28,TRBJ2-5,CASSGAGQETQYF,TGTGCCAGCAGCGGAGCGGGTCAAGAGACCCAGTACTTC
NA,NA,TRBV7-9,TRBJ2-7,CASSPDIPTYEQYF,TGTGCCAGCAGTCCTGACATTCCTACTTACGAGCAGTACTTC